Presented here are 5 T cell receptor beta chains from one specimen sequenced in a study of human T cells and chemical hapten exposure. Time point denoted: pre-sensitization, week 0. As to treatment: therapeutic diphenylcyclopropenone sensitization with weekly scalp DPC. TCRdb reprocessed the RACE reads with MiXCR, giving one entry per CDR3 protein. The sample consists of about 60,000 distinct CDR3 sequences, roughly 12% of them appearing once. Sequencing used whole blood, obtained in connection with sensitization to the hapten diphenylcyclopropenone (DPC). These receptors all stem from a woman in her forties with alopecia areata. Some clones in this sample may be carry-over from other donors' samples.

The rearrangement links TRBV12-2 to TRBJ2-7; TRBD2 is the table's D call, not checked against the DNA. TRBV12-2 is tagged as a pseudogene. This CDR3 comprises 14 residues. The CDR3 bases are TGTGCAAGTCGCCTCGGACTACGGACCCCCGAGCAGTACTTC. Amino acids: CASRLGLRTPEQYF.

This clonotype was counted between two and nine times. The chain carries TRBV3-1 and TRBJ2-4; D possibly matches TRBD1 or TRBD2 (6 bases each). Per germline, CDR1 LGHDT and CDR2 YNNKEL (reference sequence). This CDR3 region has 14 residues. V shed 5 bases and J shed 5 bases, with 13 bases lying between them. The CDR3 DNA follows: TGTGCCAGCAGCTGGAGGGGGGCCCAAAACATTCAGTACTTC. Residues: CASSWRGAQNIQYF.

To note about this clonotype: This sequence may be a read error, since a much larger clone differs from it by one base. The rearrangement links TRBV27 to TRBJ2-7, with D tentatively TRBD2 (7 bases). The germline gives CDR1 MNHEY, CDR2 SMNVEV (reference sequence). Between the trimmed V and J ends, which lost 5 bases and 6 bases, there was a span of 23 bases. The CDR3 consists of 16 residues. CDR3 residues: CASSDRGRGGMCEQYF. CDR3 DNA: TGTGCCAGCAGTGACCGGGGTAGGGGGGGGATGTGCGAGCAGTACTTC.

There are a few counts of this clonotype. CDR3 residues: CASNLGGYTF. The CDR3, as DNA: TGTGCCAGCAACCTCGGGGGCTACACCTTC. The chain couples TRBV6-6 to TRBJ1-2; D is unresolved. This CDR3 region has 10 residues. Germline-derived CDR1 and CDR2 are MNHNY and SVGAGI (reference sequence). Trimming left V 7 bases short and J 8 bases short, with 8 bases between.

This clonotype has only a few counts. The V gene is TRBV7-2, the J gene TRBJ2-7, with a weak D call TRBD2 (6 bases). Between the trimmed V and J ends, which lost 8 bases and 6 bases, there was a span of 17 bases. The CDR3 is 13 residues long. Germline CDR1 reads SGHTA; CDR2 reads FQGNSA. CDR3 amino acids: CASARRGGIEQYF. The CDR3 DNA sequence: TGTGCCAGCGCTCGGCGGGGCGGAATCGAGCAGTACTTC. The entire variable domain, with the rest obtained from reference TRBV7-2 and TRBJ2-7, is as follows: GAGVSQSPSNKVTEKGKDVELRCDPISGHTALYWYRQSLGQGLEFLIYFQGNSAPDKSGLPSDRFSAERTGGSVSTLTIQRTQQEDSAVYLCASARRGGIEQYFGPGTRLTVT.